This is a list of T cell receptor beta chains from one sample in a study of CD8+CD57+ T cells in acquired aplastic anemia. TCRdb itself ran the reads through MiXCR, one entry per CDR3 protein. The data show about half a million distinct CDR3 sequences, with over 25% seen just once and less than 0.85% held by the top ten. Sequencing was carried out using sorted CD4+, CD8+, or CD8+CD57+ T cells (not recorded which) from PBMCs. The receptors here all came from a human donor with aplastic anemia. Each CDR3 is given with its conserved first and last residue. Each record gives: V gene, clone size, J gene, D gene, CDR3 protein, CDR3 DNA. A D gene is named only where the DNA matches it firmly. Expanded clones are given a class, and other clones once, few, many or no size at all.

TRBV12-3/TRBV12-4	.	TRBJ2-2	TRBD2	CASSFVFGGGRPPGELFF	TGTGCCAGCAGTTTTGTGTTCGGCGGGGGAAGACCTCCCGGGGAGCTGTTTTTT
TRBV7-3	few	TRBJ1-5	.	CASSFPGNRWFQPQHF	TGTGCCAGCAGCTTCCCGGGGAACAGGTGGTTTCAGCCCCAGCATTTT
TRBV20-1	many	TRBJ1-2	.	CSARDHLGGRGYTF	TGCAGTGCTAGAGATCATTTGGGAGGTCGGGGCTACACCTTC
TRBV11-1	.	TRBJ1-1	.	CASSPGEGKDTEAFF	TGTGCCAGCAGCCCAGGGGAGGGGAAGGACACTGAAGCTTTCTTT
TRBV3-1	.	TRBJ2-3	TRBD2	CASSPESGRAHDTQYF	TGTGCCAGCAGCCCCGAGAGCGGGAGGGCCCACGATACGCAGTATTTT
TRBV30	.	TRBJ1-2	.	CAWSVASGYGYTF	TGTGCCTGGAGTGTGGCATCGGGCTATGGCTACACCTTC
TRBV6-2/TRBV6-3	.	TRBJ2-1	.	CASSTPTVYAYEQFF	TGTGCCAGCAGTACCCCGACGGTTTATGCCTACGAGCAGTTCTTC
TRBV13	many	TRBJ1-6	.	CASSLAGVMDSLNSPLHF	TGTGCCAGCAGCTTAGCTGGTGTGATGGACAGTCTCAATTCACCCCTCCACTTT
TRBV7-8	many	TRBJ1-2	.	CASSSRPSGDSNYGYTF	TGTGCCAGCAGCTCGCGACCATCAGGGGACTCCAACTATGGCTACACCTTC
TRBV15	.	TRBJ2-6	.	CASRDSGANVLTF	TGTGCCAGCCGGGACTCTGGGGCCAACGTCCTGACTTTC
TRBV5-6	.	TRBJ2-7	.	CASSPNTGYEQYF	TGTGCCAGCAGCCCAAATACGGGCTACGAGCAGTACTTC
TRBV15	once	TRBJ2-3	TRBD1	CATSRRVRQGTDTQYF	TGTGCCACCAGCCGGAGGGTAAGACAGGGGACAGATACGCAGTATTTT
TRBV7-2	few	TRBJ1-5	TRBD1	CASSLRDSRNQPQHF	TGTGCCAGCAGCCTACGGGACAGTAGGAATCAGCCCCAGCATTTT
TRBV5-1	few	TRBJ2-7	TRBD1	CASSFGTAFVNEQYF	TGCGCCAGCAGCTTCGGGACAGCCTTTGTTAACGAGCAGTACTTC
TRBV20-1	.	TRBJ2-2	.	CSATRVGELFF	TGCAGTGCTACCCGGGTCGGGGAGCTGTTTTTT
TRBV7-9	.	TRBJ1-2	.	CASSLSWGGYTF	TGTGCCAGCAGCTTGAGCTGGGGTGGCTACACCTTC
TRBV5-1	.	TRBJ2-3	.	CASQETGSTDTQYF	TGCGCCAGCCAAGAAACGGGAAGCACAGATACGCAGTATTTT
TRBV2	many	TRBJ1-5	.	CASSERGDQPQHF	TGTGCCAGCAGTGAACGGGGAGATCAGCCCCAGCATTTT
TRBV28	few	TRBJ2-7	TRBD2	CASRSPGLAGGPDEQYF	TGTGCCAGCAGGTCACCGGGACTAGCGGGAGGGCCCGACGAGCAGTACTTC
TRBV12-3/TRBV12-4	.	TRBJ1-3	TRBD1	CASSPGQGRVGTIYF	TGTGCCAGCAGTCCGGGACAGGGACGAGTGGGCACCATATATTTT
TRBV11-2	many	TRBJ1-6	.	CASTGPGHRGNNSPLHF	TGTGCCAGCACCGGACCGGGACACCGGGGCAATAATTCACCCCTCCACTTT
TRBV3-1	.	TRBJ2-7	.	CASSQDERKQYF	TGTGCCAGCAGCCAGGATGAGCGGAAGCAGTACTTC
TRBV20-1	.	TRBJ2-4	.	CSVSDRVRQNIQYF	TGCAGTGTCTCAGACCGGGTACGACAAAACATTCAGTACTTC
TRBV12-3/TRBV12-4	many	TRBJ1-2	.	CASSLVFGQFDDGYTF	TGTGCCAGCAGTTTAGTATTCGGACAGTTTGACGATGGCTACACCTTC
TRBV7-3	few	TRBJ2-7	.	CASSPWGDPLYEQYF	TGTGCCAGCAGCCCCTGGGGGGACCCTCTCTACGAGCAGTACTTC
TRBV7-8	.	TRBJ2-1	.	CARVGVPSSYNEQFF	TGTGCTAGAGTCGGGGTACCGAGCTCCTACAATGAGCAGTTCTTC
TRBV2	many	TRBJ2-3	TRBD2	CASGTSASTDTQYF	TGTGCCAGCGGGACTAGCGCTAGCACAGATACGCAGTATTTT
TRBV7-8	many	TRBJ2-7	TRBD2	CASSVTGGGGLYEQYF	TGTGCCAGCAGCGTTACCGGGGGGGGAGGGCTTTACGAGCAGTACTTC
TRBV20-1	.	TRBJ2-3	TRBD2	CSAQGLAGAPDTQYF	TGCAGTGCTCAAGGACTAGCGGGAGCGCCAGATACGCAGTATTTT
TRBV10-3	many	TRBJ2-7	.	CAISGTRGIDEQYF	TGTGCCATCAGCGGGACTCGAGGGATCGACGAGCAGTACTTC
TRBV12-3/TRBV12-4	many	TRBJ2-7	.	CASSLRAYEQYF	TGTGCCAGCAGTTTAAGGGCCTACGAGCAGTACTTC
TRBV9	many	TRBJ1-1	.	CASSVSSQGGTEAFF	TGTGCCAGCAGCGTAAGTTCACAGGGAGGCACTGAAGCTTTCTTT
TRBV3-1	.	TRBJ2-1	TRBD1	CASSPDRVGEQFF	TGTGCCAGCAGCCCAGACAGGGTTGGTGAGCAGTTCTTC
TRBV15	once	TRBJ2-1	.	CATRELSISEQFF	TGTGCCACCAGGGAGTTGAGTATCAGTGAGCAGTTCTTC
TRBV11-2	many	TRBJ1-2	.	CASSAITGTYGYTF	TGTGCCAGCAGCGCCATCACAGGGACCTATGGCTACACCTTC
TRBV2	many	TRBJ1-4	TRBD1	CASSSTGQGNEKLFF	TGTGCCAGCAGTTCCACGGGACAGGGGAATGAAAAACTGTTTTTT
TRBV4-3	once	TRBJ2-7	.	CASSPYTGVWDEQYF	TGCGCCAGCAGCCCGTATACAGGTGTCTGGGACGAGCAGTACTTC
TRBV5-4	few	TRBJ1-2	TRBD1	CASSLAWAGGADGYTF	TGTGCCAGCAGCTTGGCCTGGGCAGGGGGCGCGGATGGCTACACCTTC
TRBV5-1	many	TRBJ1-2	.	CASSLGEMGYTF	TGCGCCAGCAGCTTGGGGGAGATGGGCTACACCTTC
TRBV2	.	TRBJ1-2	.	CASSEGIREYGYTF	TGTGCCAGCAGTGAAGGTATCCGGGAGTATGGCTACACCTTC
TRBV20-1	.	TRBJ2-3	.	CSASPLAGTDTQYF	TGCAGTGCTAGTCCACTAGCTGGCACAGATACGCAGTATTTT
TRBV19	many	TRBJ2-5	TRBD2	CASRSGGLGQETQYF	TGTGCCAGTAGATCCGGAGGACTAGGTCAAGAGACCCAGTACTTC
TRBV7-9	many	TRBJ1-6	.	CASSPRQNYNSPLHF	TGTGCCAGCAGCCCAAGACAGAATTATAATTCACCCCTCCACTTT
TRBV19	many	TRBJ1-2	.	CASSASNGYTF	TGTGCCAGTAGCGCCTCCAATGGCTACACCTTC
TRBV4-3	few	TRBJ1-1	.	CASSQDLFREAFF	TGCGCCAGCAGCCAAGATCTTTTCCGGGAAGCTTTCTTT
TRBV20-1	.	TRBJ2-3	TRBD2	CSARLAGELDTQYF	TGCAGTGCTAGACTAGCGGGAGAGTTGGATACGCAGTATTTT
TRBV11-1	.	TRBJ1-4	.	CASSPYRPGEYEKLFF	TGTGCCAGCAGCCCGTACAGGCCAGGCGAATATGAAAAACTGTTTTTT
TRBV15	many	TRBJ2-2	.	CATSRDSISNTGELFF	TGTGCCACCAGCAGAGATTCAATCTCGAACACCGGGGAGCTGTTTTTT
TRBV6-1	.	TRBJ1-4	TRBD1	CASREDRGGEKLFF	TGTGCCAGCAGGGAGGACAGGGGCGGAGAAAAACTGTTTTTT
TRBV3-1	.	TRBJ1-2	TRBD1	CASSRGQGLRGYTF	TGTGCCAGCAGCCGCGGACAGGGTCTGAGGGGCTACACCTTC
TRBV12-3/TRBV12-4	.	TRBJ2-5	.	CASKVEIQETQYF	TGTGCCAGCAAGGTCGAGATCCAAGAGACCCAGTACTTC
TRBV7-3	many	TRBJ2-7	.	CASSLRGGGQYEQYF	TGTGCCAGCAGCTTAAGGGGCGGGGGACAATACGAGCAGTACTTC
TRBV9	.	TRBJ2-1	TRBD2	CASSVTSGASSYNEQFF	TGTGCCAGCAGCGTGACTAGCGGGGCTAGCTCCTACAATGAGCAGTTCTTC
TRBV25-1	.	TRBJ1-6	.	CASSDGGGSPLHF	TGTGCCAGCAGTGACGGGGGCGGTTCACCCCTCCACTTT
TRBV5-6	few	TRBJ1-6	.	CASSWRTAPNSPLHF	TGTGCCAGCAGCTGGAGGACAGCTCCAAATTCACCCCTCCACTTT
TRBV3-1	.	TRBJ2-1	.	CASSSSLTSFVYNEQFF	TGTGCCAGCAGCTCCAGTCTTACTAGCTTCGTATACAATGAGCAGTTCTTC
TRBV30	.	TRBJ1-2	.	CAWSGEGYGYTF	TGTGCCTGGAGTGGAGAAGGCTATGGCTACACCTTC
TRBV20-1	.	TRBJ2-7	TRBD1	CSAPNFLGQSLETSHSYEQYF	TGCAGTGCTCCGAACTTCTTGGGACAGTCACTAGAGACCAGTCACTCCTACGAGCAGTACTTC
TRBV25-1	.	TRBJ2-1	.	CASLAADRNEQFF	TGTGCCAGCTTGGCCGCGGACCGAAATGAGCAGTTCTTC